This is a list of T cell receptor beta chains from one sample in a study of early T cells in non-severe SARS-CoV-2 infection. MiXCR was run by TCRdb on the 5' RACE reads, yielding one entry per CDR3 protein. Altogether tens of thousands of distinct CDR3 sequences are present, around 12% being singletons, with the ten largest covering roughly 1.3%. The sample was whole blood. The receptors here all came from an adult who was a healthcare worker with PCR-confirmed SARS-CoV-2 infection or an uninfected control (not recorded which). Each CDR3 is given with its conserved first and last residue. D genes are given only for firm matches. Only part of the rows carry a size: once, few, many, or a class if the clone is expanded.

d_gene: TRBD2
len: 13
v_gene: TRBV7-2
abundance: many
j_gene: TRBJ2-7
CDR3nt: TGTGCCAGCAGCGAGCCGGGACTAGGCGAGCAGTACTTC
CDR3aa: CASSEPGLGEQYF

d_gene: -
len: 18
v_gene: TRBV12-5
abundance: many
j_gene: TRBJ2-1
CDR3nt: TGTGCTAGTGGTTTCGCGGCCAACAGCGGAAAGCCCTACAATGAGCAGTTCTTC
CDR3aa: CASGFAANSGKPYNEQFF

d_gene: -
len: 13
v_gene: TRBV4-3
abundance: many
j_gene: TRBJ2-1
CDR3nt: TGCGCCAGCAGCCAGGAGGGGGACAAGGAGCAGTTCTTC
CDR3aa: CASSQEGDKEQFF

d_gene: -
len: 18
v_gene: TRBV11-2
abundance: many
j_gene: TRBJ1-3
CDR3nt: TGTGCCAGCAGCTCCCCAATCTCGACAGGAACGTCTGGAAACACCATATATTTT
CDR3aa: CASSSPISTGTSGNTIYF

d_gene: -
len: 13
v_gene: TRBV12-3/TRBV12-4
abundance: many
j_gene: TRBJ1-3
CDR3nt: TGTGCCAGCAGTTCCCCCTCTGGAAACACCATATATTTT
CDR3aa: CASSSPSGNTIYF

d_gene: -
len: 13
v_gene: TRBV5-1
abundance: few
j_gene: TRBJ2-2
CDR3nt: TGCGCCAGCGAGGAAGGGAACACCGGGGAGCTGTTTTTT
CDR3aa: CASEEGNTGELFF

d_gene: -
len: 12
v_gene: TRBV28
abundance: -
j_gene: TRBJ2-7
CDR3nt: TGTGCCAGCAGTTTAGTTGTATACGAGCAGTACTTC
CDR3aa: CASSLVVYEQYF

d_gene: TRBD1
len: 14
v_gene: TRBV29-1
abundance: -
j_gene: TRBJ2-3
CDR3nt: TGCAGCGCTAGAGGGGGCAGGGAGCCAGATACGCAGTATTTT
CDR3aa: CSARGGREPDTQYF

d_gene: TRBD1
len: 17
v_gene: TRBV24-1
abundance: many
j_gene: TRBJ2-2
CDR3nt: TGTGCCACCAGTGATCCACCAGGGGGCCCTAACACCGGGGAGCTGTTTTTT
CDR3aa: CATSDPPGGPNTGELFF

d_gene: -
len: 13
v_gene: TRBV10-3
abundance: -
j_gene: TRBJ1-3
CDR3nt: TGTGCCATCAGGACAGTGGTCGGAAACACCATATATTTT
CDR3aa: CAIRTVVGNTIYF

d_gene: -
len: 14
v_gene: TRBV7-9
abundance: many
j_gene: TRBJ1-1
CDR3nt: TGTGCCAGCAGCCTTACCGCAGGGAACACTGAAGCTTTCTTT
CDR3aa: CASSLTAGNTEAFF

d_gene: -
len: 13
v_gene: TRBV12-3/TRBV12-4
abundance: many
j_gene: TRBJ2-7
CDR3nt: TGTGCCAGCCGAAGCCCTATATCCCACGAGCAGTACTTC
CDR3aa: CASRSPISHEQYF

d_gene: TRBD1
len: 15
v_gene: TRBV9
abundance: -
j_gene: TRBJ2-5
CDR3nt: TGTGCCAGCAGCGAGGGGACAGGTATTCGAGAGACCCAGTACTTC
CDR3aa: CASSEGTGIRETQYF

d_gene: -
len: 16
v_gene: TRBV27
abundance: many
j_gene: TRBJ2-4
CDR3nt: TGTGCCAGCAGCTTTACGGGGTCTATAGCCAAAAACATTCAGTACTTC
CDR3aa: CASSFTGSIAKNIQYF

d_gene: -
len: 12
v_gene: TRBV28
abundance: many
j_gene: TRBJ2-7
CDR3nt: TGTGCCAGCAGTTTATGGTCCTACGAGCAGTACTTC
CDR3aa: CASSLWSYEQYF

d_gene: -
len: 11
v_gene: TRBV29-1
abundance: many
j_gene: TRBJ1-2
CDR3nt: TGCAGCGTTGGGGTGACGGATGGCTACACCTTC
CDR3aa: CSVGVTDGYTF

d_gene: TRBD1
len: 14
v_gene: TRBV28
abundance: few
j_gene: TRBJ2-5
CDR3nt: TGTGCCAGCAGTGTGACAGGGGGCCCGGAGACCCAGTACTTC
CDR3aa: CASSVTGGPETQYF

d_gene: -
len: 15
v_gene: TRBV18
abundance: many
j_gene: TRBJ2-7
CDR3nt: TGTGCCAGCTCACCAGGGCTAATCTCCTACTACGAGCAGTACTTC
CDR3aa: CASSPGLISYYEQYF

d_gene: TRBD1
len: 16
v_gene: TRBV29-1
abundance: many
j_gene: TRBJ1-1
CDR3nt: TGCAGCGTTGGGGATACAACCGGGACAGCGACGAATGAAGCTTTCTTT
CDR3aa: CSVGDTTGTATNEAFF

d_gene: -
len: 16
v_gene: TRBV9
abundance: -
j_gene: TRBJ2-1
CDR3nt: TGTGCCAGCAGCGTAGCTCTCAGGGGGGCGTACAATGAGCAGTTCTTC
CDR3aa: CASSVALRGAYNEQFF

d_gene: TRBD1
len: 15
v_gene: TRBV3-1
abundance: -
j_gene: TRBJ1-1
CDR3nt: TGTGCCAGCAGCCGAGGCGGGACAGCTAACACTGAAGCTTTCTTT
CDR3aa: CASSRGGTANTEAFF

d_gene: -
len: 14
v_gene: TRBV5-4
abundance: many
j_gene: TRBJ2-3
CDR3nt: TGTGCCAGCAGCTACGACTCTAGCACAGATACGCAGTATTTT
CDR3aa: CASSYDSSTDTQYF

d_gene: -
len: 14
v_gene: TRBV12-3/TRBV12-4
abundance: many
j_gene: TRBJ1-1
CDR3nt: TGTGCCAGCAGTTTCGGGGTCCAGAACACTGAAGCTTTCTTT
CDR3aa: CASSFGVQNTEAFF

d_gene: -
len: 13
v_gene: TRBV20-1
abundance: many
j_gene: TRBJ1-2
CDR3nt: TGCAGTGCTAGGGAACAGGGTTCCAGAGGCTACACCTTC
CDR3aa: CSAREQGSRGYTF

d_gene: -
len: 11
v_gene: TRBV7-2
abundance: many
j_gene: TRBJ2-1
CDR3nt: TGTGCCACTCAAGGAGTTTTTGAGCAGTTCTTC
CDR3aa: CATQGVFEQFF

d_gene: -
len: 17
v_gene: TRBV2
abundance: many
j_gene: TRBJ1-1
CDR3nt: TGTGCCAGCAGTGAGGGCCCCATCATGAAGGATGACACTGAAGCTTTCTTT
CDR3aa: CASSEGPIMKDDTEAFF

d_gene: -
len: 13
v_gene: TRBV29-1
abundance: many
j_gene: TRBJ2-1
CDR3nt: TGCAGCGCAGGTAGCTTATCCTACAATGAGCAGTTCTTC
CDR3aa: CSAGSLSYNEQFF

d_gene: -
len: 12
v_gene: TRBV15
abundance: -
j_gene: TRBJ2-7
CDR3nt: TGTGCCACCAGCAGGTCTCTCACGGGGCAGTACTTC
CDR3aa: CATSRSLTGQYF

d_gene: TRBD1
len: 15
v_gene: TRBV7-2
abundance: once
j_gene: TRBJ1-2
CDR3nt: TGTGCCAGCAGCTCAGCACCGGGACAGTCCTATGGCTACACCTTC
CDR3aa: CASSSAPGQSYGYTF

d_gene: TRBD2
len: 17
v_gene: TRBV11-2
abundance: many
j_gene: TRBJ2-4
CDR3nt: TGTGCCAGCAGCATACCGACGGGAGGACTAGCCAAAAACATTCAGTACTTC
CDR3aa: CASSIPTGGLAKNIQYF

d_gene: TRBD1
len: 14
v_gene: TRBV28
abundance: few
j_gene: TRBJ2-7
CDR3nt: TGTGCCACTCTAGGACAGGGTGGTACCTACGAGCAGTACTTC
CDR3aa: CATLGQGGTYEQYF

d_gene: TRBD1
len: 17
v_gene: TRBV11-2
abundance: many
j_gene: TRBJ1-5
CDR3nt: TGTGCCAGCAGCTCTCTTCGACAGGGTAGGAGCAATCAGCCCCAGCATTTT
CDR3aa: CASSSLRQGRSNQPQHF

d_gene: -
len: 15
v_gene: TRBV29-1
abundance: many
j_gene: TRBJ2-2
CDR3nt: TGCAGCGTTGAGGATCAGGACACGAACACCGGGGAGCTGTTTTTT
CDR3aa: CSVEDQDTNTGELFF

d_gene: TRBD1
len: 16
v_gene: TRBV7-9
abundance: many
j_gene: TRBJ1-1
CDR3nt: TGTGCCAGCAGCGAGGTTTGGGACAGCTTGAACACTGAAGCTTTCTTT
CDR3aa: CASSEVWDSLNTEAFF

d_gene: -
len: 13
v_gene: TRBV6-5
abundance: -
j_gene: TRBJ1-1
CDR3nt: TGTGCCAGCAGGGGGACTGGGAACACTGAAGCTTTCTTT
CDR3aa: CASRGTGNTEAFF

d_gene: TRBD1
len: 14
v_gene: TRBV3-1
abundance: many
j_gene: TRBJ1-6
CDR3nt: TGTGCCAGCAGTTTCGGGACAGATAATTCACCCCTCCACTTT
CDR3aa: CASSFGTDNSPLHF

d_gene: TRBD2
len: 17
v_gene: TRBV11-2
abundance: many
j_gene: TRBJ2-3
CDR3nt: TGTGCCAGCAGCTTAGTGGGACTAGCGGGAGGCTCAGATACGCAGTATTTT
CDR3aa: CASSLVGLAGGSDTQYF

d_gene: TRBD2
len: 17
v_gene: TRBV9
abundance: -
j_gene: TRBJ2-2
CDR3nt: TGTGCCAGCAGCTCGCGGGGGGCTCCGACGAACACCGGGGAGCTGTTTTTT
CDR3aa: CASSSRGAPTNTGELFF

d_gene: -
len: 15
v_gene: TRBV6-5
abundance: many
j_gene: TRBJ2-7
CDR3nt: TGTGCCAGCAGTTACACCCCCCGACAGTACTACGAGCAGTACTTC
CDR3aa: CASSYTPRQYYEQYF

d_gene: -
len: 13
v_gene: TRBV29-1
abundance: many
j_gene: TRBJ2-7
CDR3nt: TGCAGCGTTGAAGCCGCCGAGGGCTACGAGCAGTACTTC
CDR3aa: CSVEAAEGYEQYF

d_gene: -
len: 13
v_gene: TRBV7-2
abundance: -
j_gene: TRBJ2-7
CDR3nt: TGTGCCAGCAGCTTAGACCCTGACTACGAGCAGTACTTC
CDR3aa: CASSLDPDYEQYF

d_gene: -
len: 15
v_gene: TRBV11-2
abundance: many
j_gene: TRBJ1-6
CDR3nt: TGTGCCAGCAGCTTCTCCGGGACAAATAATTCACCCCTCCACTTT
CDR3aa: CASSFSGTNNSPLHF

d_gene: -
len: 13
v_gene: TRBV27
abundance: few
j_gene: TRBJ2-1
CDR3nt: TGTGCCAGCAGTTTAGATGTAGGCAATGAGCAGTTCTTC
CDR3aa: CASSLDVGNEQFF

d_gene: -
len: 15
v_gene: TRBV4-3
abundance: many
j_gene: TRBJ2-7
CDR3nt: TGCGCCAGCAGCCAAGACGGGACGGGCCCATACGAGCAGTACTTC
CDR3aa: CASSQDGTGPYEQYF

d_gene: -
len: 13
v_gene: TRBV6-5
abundance: many
j_gene: TRBJ2-3
CDR3nt: TGTGCCAGCAGTTATGACCGCACAGATACGCAGTATTTT
CDR3aa: CASSYDRTDTQYF

d_gene: -
len: 14
v_gene: TRBV28
abundance: many
j_gene: TRBJ2-1
CDR3nt: TGTGCCAGCAGTTTTCGGGGATCCTACAATGAGCAGTTCTTC
CDR3aa: CASSFRGSYNEQFF

d_gene: -
len: 17
v_gene: TRBV6-2/TRBV6-3
abundance: many
j_gene: TRBJ1-2
CDR3nt: TGTGCCAGCAGTTACTCGAGGAGGTATCCGGGGGACTATGGCTACACCTTC
CDR3aa: CASSYSRRYPGDYGYTF

d_gene: TRBD2
len: 16
v_gene: TRBV5-4
abundance: many
j_gene: TRBJ2-3
CDR3nt: TGTGCCAGCAGCTTCCGACTAGCGGGAGGTACAGATACGCAGTATTTT
CDR3aa: CASSFRLAGGTDTQYF

d_gene: -
len: 16
v_gene: TRBV28
abundance: many
j_gene: TRBJ1-5
CDR3nt: TGTGCCAGCAGTTCTGCCCTCCGTTTCCGTAATCAGCCCCAGCATTTT
CDR3aa: CASSSALRFRNQPQHF